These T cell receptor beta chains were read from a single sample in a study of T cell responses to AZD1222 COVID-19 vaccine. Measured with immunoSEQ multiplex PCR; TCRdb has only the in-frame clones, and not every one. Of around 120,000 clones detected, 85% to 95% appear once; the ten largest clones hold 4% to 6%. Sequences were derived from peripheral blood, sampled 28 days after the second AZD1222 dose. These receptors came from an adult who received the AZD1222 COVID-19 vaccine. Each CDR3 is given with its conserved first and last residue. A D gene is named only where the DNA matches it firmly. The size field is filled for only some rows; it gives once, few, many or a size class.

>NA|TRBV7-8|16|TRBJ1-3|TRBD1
TGTGCCAGCAGCTTCGGAGCTGGGACAGATGGAAACACCATATATTTT
CASSFGAGTDGNTIYF
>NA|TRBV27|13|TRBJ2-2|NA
TGTGCCAGCAGTTTACTCGGAACCGGGGAGCTGTTTTTT
CASSLLGTGELFF
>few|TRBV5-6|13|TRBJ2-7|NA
TGTGCCAGCAGCTTGGGGCCTAGCGTAGGGCAGTACTTC
CASSLGPSVGQYF
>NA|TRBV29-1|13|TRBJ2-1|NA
TGCAGCGTCCCTACAGGAGTCTACAATGAGCAGTTCTTC
CSVPTGVYNEQFF
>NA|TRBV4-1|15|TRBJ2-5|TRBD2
TGCGCCAGCAGCCAAGGGGGCGGGAGTCAAGAGACCCAGTACTTC
CASSQGGGSQETQYF
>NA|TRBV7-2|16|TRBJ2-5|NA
TGTGCCAGCAGCTTAGGGCATAGAATGACACTAGAGACCCAGTACTTC
CASSLGHRMTLETQYF
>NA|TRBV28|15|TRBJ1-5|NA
TGTGCCAGCAGTTCCACCACAGGCCCCAATCAGCCCCAGCATTTT
CASSSTTGPNQPQHF
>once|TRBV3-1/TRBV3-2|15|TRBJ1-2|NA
TGTGCCAGCAGCCAAGCGAACGAGGCGTTGCGTGGCTACACCTTC
CASSQANEALRGYTF
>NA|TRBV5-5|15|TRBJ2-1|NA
TGTGCCAGCAGCCGCCCGGGGGACGTTTACAATGAGCAGTTCTTC
CASSRPGDVYNEQFF
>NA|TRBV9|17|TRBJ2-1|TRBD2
TGTGCCAGCAGCCAGAGACTAGCGGGAGGGCCCAACAATGAGCAGTTCTTC
CASSQRLAGGPNNEQFF
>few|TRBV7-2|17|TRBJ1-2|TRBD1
TGTGCCAGCTGCCTGGGTCCCGGGACAGGGGGCGACTATGGCTACACCTTC
CASCLGPGTGGDYGYTF
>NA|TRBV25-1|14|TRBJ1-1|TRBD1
TGTGCCAGCAGTGAACAAACAGGGGGCACTGAAGCTTTCTTT
CASSEQTGGTEAFF
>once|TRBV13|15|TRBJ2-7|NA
TGTGCCAGCAGCCTTAAAGCGGGTTACGGATACGAGCAGTACTTC
CASSLKAGYGYEQYF
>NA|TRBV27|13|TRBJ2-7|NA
TGTGCCAGCAGTAGGGTAGCGTTCCACGAGCAGTACTTC
CASSRVAFHEQYF
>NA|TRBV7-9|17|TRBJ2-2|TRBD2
TGTGCCAGCAGCTTAGGCGGGGGGCGCCGGAACACCGGGGAGCTGTTTTTT
CASSLGGGRRNTGELFF
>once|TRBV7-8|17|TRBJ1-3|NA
TGTGCCAGCAGCCCGACTAGTAGTTGGGCACCTGGAAACACCATATATTTT
CASSPTSSWAPGNTIYF
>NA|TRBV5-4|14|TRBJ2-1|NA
TGTGCCAGCAGCTCCGGGCCCCCGGCGGGTGAGCAGTTCTTC
CASSSGPPAGEQFF
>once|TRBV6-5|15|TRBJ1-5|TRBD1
TGTGCCAGCAGTCTTGGGGACAGTCCTAATCAGCCCCAGCATTTT
CASSLGDSPNQPQHF
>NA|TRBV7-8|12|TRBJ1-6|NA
TGTGCCAGCAGCCCACAGCTACAAGCCCTCCACTTT
CASSPQLQALHF
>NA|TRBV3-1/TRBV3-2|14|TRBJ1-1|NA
TGTGCCAGCAGCCACCACAGGGAGAACACTGAAGCTTTCTTT
CASSHHRENTEAFF
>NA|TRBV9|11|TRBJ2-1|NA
TGTGCCAGCAGCCAATACAATGAGCAGTTCTTC
CASSQYNEQFF
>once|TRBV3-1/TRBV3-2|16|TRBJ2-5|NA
TGTGCCAGCAGCCTCCGGGGGCCCGTGTTTCAAGAGACCCAGTACTTC
CASSLRGPVFQETQYF
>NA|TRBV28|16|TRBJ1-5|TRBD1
TGTGCCAGCAGAGGGACAGGGGAACTAACCAATCAGCCCCAGCATTTT
CASRGTGELTNQPQHF
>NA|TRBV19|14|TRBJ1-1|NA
TGTGCCAGTAGTATGGTTGGGGGGGTAACTGAAGCTTTCTTT
CASSMVGGVTEAFF
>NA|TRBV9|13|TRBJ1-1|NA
TGTGCCAGCAGCGAACAGGGTTCTACTGAAGCTTTCTTT
CASSEQGSTEAFF
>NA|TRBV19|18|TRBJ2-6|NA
TGTGCCAGTAGTATTCGCGGGCGCCGGTACTCTGGGGCCAACGTCCTGACTTTC
CASSIRGRRYSGANVLTF
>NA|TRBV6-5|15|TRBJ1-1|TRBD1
TGTGCCAGCAGCGAGGGGGGACAGGGGAACACTGAAGCTTTCTTT
CASSEGGQGNTEAFF
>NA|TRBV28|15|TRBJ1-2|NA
TGTGCCAGCAGTTTAGTCGATCGGAACTACTATGGCTACACCTTC
CASSLVDRNYYGYTF
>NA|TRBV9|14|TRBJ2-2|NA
TGTGCCAGCAGTTGGGGGGCACTCTACGGGGAGCTGTTTTTT
CASSWGALYGELFF
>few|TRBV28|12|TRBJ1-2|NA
TGTGCCAGCAGTTTAAGTAGTAATGGCTACACCTTC
CASSLSSNGYTF
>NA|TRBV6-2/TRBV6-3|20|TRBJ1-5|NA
TGTGCCAGCAGTTACTCGGGCGTGTCGGTCAGGGGAAGGGGCAATCAGCCCCAGCATTTT
CASSYSGVSVRGRGNQPQHF
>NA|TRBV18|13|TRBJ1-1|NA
TGTGCCAGCTCACCAATGGACAGCACTGAAGCTTTCTTT
CASSPMDSTEAFF
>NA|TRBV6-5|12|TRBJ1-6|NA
TGTGCCAGCAGTTCTCAGGATTCACCCCTCCACTTT
CASSSQDSPLHF
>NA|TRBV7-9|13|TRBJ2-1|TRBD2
TGTGCCAGCAGCTTGCTAGCGGGCAATGAGCAGTTCTTC
CASSLLAGNEQFF
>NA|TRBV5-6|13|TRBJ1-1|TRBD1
TGTGCCAGCAGCTTCACGGGACAGGGAGTCGCTTTCTTT
CASSFTGQGVAFF
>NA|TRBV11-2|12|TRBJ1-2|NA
TGTGCCAGCAGCTTAGGAACAGGGGGCTACACCTTC
CASSLGTGGYTF
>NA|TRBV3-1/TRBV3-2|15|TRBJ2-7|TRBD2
TGTGCCAGCAGCCCCTCAGGGGAGCGGGGGGATAAGCAGTACTTC
CASSPSGERGDKQYF
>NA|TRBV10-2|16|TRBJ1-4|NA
TGCGCCAGCAGTCTTAAGGGCTCGGTAACTAATGAAAAACTGTTTTTT
CASSLKGSVTNEKLFF
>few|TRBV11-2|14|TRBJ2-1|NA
TGTGCCAGCAGCTTAGGGCGCGCCGCGGGGGAGCAGTTCTTC
CASSLGRAAGEQFF
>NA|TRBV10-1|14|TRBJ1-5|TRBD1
TGCGCCAGCACCGGGGACAGGAGCAATCAGCCCCAGCATTTT
CASTGDRSNQPQHF
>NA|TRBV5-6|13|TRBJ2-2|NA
TGTGCCAGCAGCTTGGACCCCACCGGGGAGCTGTTTTTT
CASSLDPTGELFF
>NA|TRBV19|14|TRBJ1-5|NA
TGTGCCAGTAGAACAACAGGGCCCAATCAGCCCCAGCATTTT
CASRTTGPNQPQHF
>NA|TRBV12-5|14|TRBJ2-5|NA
TGTGCTAGTGGTTTGGTGCCGGGGGAAGAGACCCAGTACTTC
CASGLVPGEETQYF
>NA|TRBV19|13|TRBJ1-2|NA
TGTGCCATTTGGGGCGGACCCTTCTATGGCTACACCTTC
CAIWGGPFYGYTF
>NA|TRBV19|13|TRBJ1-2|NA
TGTGCCAGTACCAGGACTTTTGTTGATGGCTACACCTTC
CASTRTFVDGYTF